This T cell receptor beta chain derives from a study of graft-versus-host responses after intestinal transplantation. On the study more broadly: Those transplanted obtained multivisceral, liver-intestinal, or isolated intestinal grafts. The study's findings and limits: Some GvH clones were seen earlier in gut or blood, suggesting intestinal origin. Graft-donor T cell macrochimerism in patients accompanied high graft-versus-host to host-versus-graft clonal ratios in allografts.

Profiled with immunoSEQ multiplex PCR; TCRdb holds only in-frame clones, not every one. This sample yields around 110,000 clones, of which approximately 88% are seen a single time; around 0.73% belongs to the top ten. V lost 0 bases, J lost 12 bases, and 19 bases lay in between. The CDR3 extends over 15 amino acids. Germline V gene data show CDR1 as SGHNT and CDR2 as YYREEE (reference sequence). Worth noting for this clone: No antigen is known for it.

This clonotype was obtained from a human donor who was the organ donor for an intestinal transplant. The rearrangement uses TRBV5-4 and TRBJ1-3, with a weak D call TRBD1 (6 bases). The material sequenced was unstimulated CD4+ T cells sorted from spleen or lymph node cells, taken before transplant. This CDR3 reads CASSLVGGTPSGIYF. The CDR3 region has the DNA TGTGCCAGCAGCTTGGTTGGAGGGACACCCTCCGGCATATATTTT. Full variable domain (rest looked up from reference TRBV5-4 and TRBJ1-3): ETGVTQSPTHLIKTRGQQVTLRCSSQSGHNTVSWYQQALGQGPQFIFQYYREEENGRGNFPPRFSGLQFPNYSSELNVNALELDDSALYLCASSLVGGTPSGIYFGEGSWLTVV.